This T cell receptor beta chain was sequenced in a study of Ad26.COV2.S vaccination and SARS-CoV-2 variants. Assay: immunoSEQ multiplex PCR; the TCRdb copy retains only in-frame clones and omits some. The sample lists 440,000 or so clones; about nine tenths were seen once. Germline lookup yields CDR1 SGHRS and CDR2 YFSETQ. This CDR3 has 18 residues. Unmatched junction bases numbered 11, after V lost 4 bases and J lost 6 bases. Treatment indicated: some 20 received Ad26.COV2.S at low or high dose, single or two shots; about 5 received placebo; per-sample allocation not given. It was on day 63 after the first vaccine or placebo injection that samples were taken. Donation came from an adult in Boston who was aged 18-55 years.

The clonotype comes from a person between 18 and 65 years old who received the Ad26.COV2.S COVID-19 vaccine or a placebo. The sample was peripheral blood, taken in a trial of Ad26.COV2.S vaccine versus placebo. V is TRBV5-1 and J is TRBJ2-2; 14 nucleotides line up with TRBD2. CDR3 sequence (DNA): TGCGCCAGCAGCCTGACGGGACTAGCGGGAGAGGGGGCCGGGGAGCTGTTTTTT. As protein: CASSLTGLAGEGAGELFF.